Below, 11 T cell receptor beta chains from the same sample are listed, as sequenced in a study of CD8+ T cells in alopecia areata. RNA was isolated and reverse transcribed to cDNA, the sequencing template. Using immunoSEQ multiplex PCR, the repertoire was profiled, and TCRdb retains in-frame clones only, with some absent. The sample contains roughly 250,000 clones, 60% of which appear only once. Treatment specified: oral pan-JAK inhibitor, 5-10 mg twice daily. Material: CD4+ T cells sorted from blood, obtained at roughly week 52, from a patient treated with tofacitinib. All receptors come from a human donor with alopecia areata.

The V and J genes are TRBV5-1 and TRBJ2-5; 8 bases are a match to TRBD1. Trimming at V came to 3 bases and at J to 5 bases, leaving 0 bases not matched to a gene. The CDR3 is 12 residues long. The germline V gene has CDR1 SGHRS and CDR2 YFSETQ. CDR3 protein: CASSWDRETQYF. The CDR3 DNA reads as TGCGCCAGCAGCTGGGACAGGGAGACCCAGTACTTC.

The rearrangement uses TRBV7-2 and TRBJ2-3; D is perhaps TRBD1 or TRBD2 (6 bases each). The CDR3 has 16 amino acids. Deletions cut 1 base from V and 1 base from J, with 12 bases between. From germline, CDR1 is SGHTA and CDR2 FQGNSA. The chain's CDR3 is CASSLERGLGTDTQYF. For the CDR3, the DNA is TGTGCCAGCAGCTTAGAACGGGGGCTGGGCACAGATACGCAGTATTTT.

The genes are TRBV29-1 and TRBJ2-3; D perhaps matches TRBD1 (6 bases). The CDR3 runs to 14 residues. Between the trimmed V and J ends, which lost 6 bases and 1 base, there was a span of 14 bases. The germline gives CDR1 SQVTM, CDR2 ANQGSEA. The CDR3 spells CSVAQGSRTDTQYF. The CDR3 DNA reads TGCAGCGTGGCACAGGGTTCGCGCACAGATACGCAGTATTTT.

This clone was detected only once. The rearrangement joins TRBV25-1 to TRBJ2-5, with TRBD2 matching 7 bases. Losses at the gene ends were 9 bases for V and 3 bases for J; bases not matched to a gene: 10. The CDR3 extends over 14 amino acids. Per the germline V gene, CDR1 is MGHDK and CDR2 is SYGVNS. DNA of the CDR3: TGTGCCAGTAGAACCGGGGGGACTGAAGAGACCCAGTACTTC. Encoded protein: CASRTGGTEETQYF.

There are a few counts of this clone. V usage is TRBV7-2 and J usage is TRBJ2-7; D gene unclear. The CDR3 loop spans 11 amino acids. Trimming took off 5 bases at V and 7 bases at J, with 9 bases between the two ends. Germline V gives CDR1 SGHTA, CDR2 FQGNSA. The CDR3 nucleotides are TGTGCCAGCAGCCCAAAGTGGGAGCAGTACTTC. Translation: CASSPKWEQYF.

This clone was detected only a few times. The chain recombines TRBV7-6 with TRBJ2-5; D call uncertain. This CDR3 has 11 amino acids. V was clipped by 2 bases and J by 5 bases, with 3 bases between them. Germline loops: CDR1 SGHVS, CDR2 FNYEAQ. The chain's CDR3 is CASSLTETQYF. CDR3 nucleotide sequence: TGTGCCAGCAGCTTAACGGAGACCCAGTACTTC.

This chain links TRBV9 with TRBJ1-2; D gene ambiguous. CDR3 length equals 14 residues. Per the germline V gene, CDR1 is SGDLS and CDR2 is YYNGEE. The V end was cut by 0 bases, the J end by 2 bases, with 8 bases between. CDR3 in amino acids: CASSVDAGNYGYTF. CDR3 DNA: TGTGCCAGCAGCGTAGATGCCGGCAACTATGGCTACACCTTC.

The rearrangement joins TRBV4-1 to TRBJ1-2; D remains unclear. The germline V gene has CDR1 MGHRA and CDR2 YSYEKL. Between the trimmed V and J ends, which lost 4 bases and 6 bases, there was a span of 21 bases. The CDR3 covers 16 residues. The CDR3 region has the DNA TGCGCCAGCAGCCGGGCCGAAGGCTTGTTTAGCGATGGCTACACCTTC. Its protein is CASSRAEGLFSDGYTF.

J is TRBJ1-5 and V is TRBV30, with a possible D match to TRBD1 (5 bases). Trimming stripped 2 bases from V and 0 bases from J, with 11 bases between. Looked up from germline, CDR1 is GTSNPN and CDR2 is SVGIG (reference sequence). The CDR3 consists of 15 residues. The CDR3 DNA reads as TGTGCCTGGAGTCGGGACGGTAATAGCAATCAGCCCCAGCATTTT. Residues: CAWSRDGNSNQPQHF. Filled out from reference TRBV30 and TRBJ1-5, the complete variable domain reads SQTIHQWPATLVQPVGSPLSLECTVEGTSNPNLYWYRQAAGRGLQLLFYSVGIGQISSEVPQNLSASRPQDRQFILSSKKLLLSDSGFYLCAWSRDGNSNQPQHFGDGTRLSIL.

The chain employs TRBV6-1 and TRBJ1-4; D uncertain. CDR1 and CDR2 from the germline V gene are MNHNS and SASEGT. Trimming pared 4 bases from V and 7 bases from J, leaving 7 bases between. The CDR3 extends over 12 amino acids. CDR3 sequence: CASSGSGEKLFF. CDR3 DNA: TGTGCCAGCAGTGGATCCGGTGAAAAACTGTTTTTT.

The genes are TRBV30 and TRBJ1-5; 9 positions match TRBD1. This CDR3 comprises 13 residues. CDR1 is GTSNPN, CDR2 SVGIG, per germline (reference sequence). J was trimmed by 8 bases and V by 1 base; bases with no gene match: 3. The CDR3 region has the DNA TGTGCCTGGAGTGACAGGGGGCTGAAGCCCCAGCATTTT. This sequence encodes CAWSDRGLKPQHF. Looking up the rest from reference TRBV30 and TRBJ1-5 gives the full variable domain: SQTIHQWPATLVQPVGSPLSLECTVEGTSNPNLYWYRQAAGRGLQLLFYSVGIGQISSEVPQNLSASRPQDRQFILSSKKLLLSDSGFYLCAWSDRGLKPQHFGDGTRLSIL.